The 28 T cell receptor beta chains reported below all come from one sample, sequenced in a study of metastatic and nonmetastatic thyroid tumors. With MiXCR, TCRdb called clones anew from the PCR reads. Of about 13,000 clones listed, roughly a quarter are singletons. Nobody among the patients had been given any treatment before thyroid surgery. Sample: blood. These TCRs come from a male donor with papillary thyroid cancer or a benign thyroid nodule (not recorded which). Some clones in this sample may be carry-over from other donors' samples.

CDR3 coding DNA: TGTGCCAGCAGTTCGGACTTCAGCTCCTACGAGCAGTACTTC. This encodes CASSSDFSSYEQYF. J is TRBJ2-7 and V is TRBV7-2, with D possibly matching TRBD2 (5 bases). Per germline, CDR1 SGHTA and CDR2 FQGNSA. The CDR3 consists of 14 residues. Trimming took off 6 bases at V and 0 bases at J, with 12 bases between the two ends. Based on the CDR3 plus reference TRBV7-2 and TRBJ2-7, the full variable domain is GAGVSQSPSNKVTEKGKDVELRCDPISGHTALYWYRQSLGQGLEFLIYFQGNSAPDKSGLPSDRFSAERTGGSVSTLTIQRTQQEDSAVYLCASSSDFSSYEQYFGPGTRLTVT.

J is TRBJ1-2 and V is TRBV9; D ambiguous. The CDR3 contains 16 residues. V shed 0 bases and J shed 4 bases, with 16 bases lying between them. The germline V gene encodes CDR1 SGDLS and CDR2 YYNGEE. CDR3 sequence (DNA): TGTGCCAGCAGCGTAGGAGGTGGAGTATACGGCTATGGCTACACCTTC. Translating it yields CASSVGGGVYGYGYTF.

With regard to this clone: One end of the junction fails to match germline, which may point to a read error. J is TRBJ1-1 and V is TRBV9; no reliable D call. The CDR3 has 15 amino acids. Germline V lookup: CDR1 SGDLS, CDR2 YYNGEE. CDR3 amino acids: CASSVEFTGNTEAFF. CDR3 nucleotides: TGCGCCAGCAGCGTGGAATTTACCGGGAACACTGAAGCTTTCTTT.

This chain links TRBV12-3 or TRBV12-4 with TRBJ2-1; 11 nucleotides align to TRBD2. The CDR3 loop spans 17 amino acids. J lost 8 bases, V lost 3 bases, and 12 bases had no gene match. Written as DNA, the CDR3 is TGTGCCAGCAGTTTTGAATGGGCTAGCGGGAGGTGGGATGAGCAGTTCTTC. Amino acid sequence: CASSFEWASGRWDEQFF.

The chain uses TRBV28 and TRBJ2-1, with D maybe TRBD2 (6 bases). V was clipped by 4 bases and J by 10 bases, with 26 bases between them. The length of the CDR3 is 17 residues. The germline V gene encodes CDR1 MDHEN and CDR2 SYDVKM. Here the CDR3 reads CASSSLDPGLPSEEQFF. CDR3 bases: TGTGCCAGCAGTTCTCTGGATCCGGGACTGCCTTCGGAAGAGCAGTTCTTC.

This clone is medium-sized in the sample. J is TRBJ2-6 and V is TRBV2, with 7 bases lining up with TRBD2. Germline assignment: CDR1 SNHLY and CDR2 FYNNEI. The CDR3 loop spans 13 amino acids. V lost 8 bases and J lost 3; bases outside the gene matches: 1. The CDR3 reads CASGGDGANVLTF. As DNA, the CDR3 is TGTGCCAGCGGGGGGGATGGGGCCAACGTCCTGACTTTC. Full variable domain (missing parts from reference TRBV2 and TRBJ2-6): EPEVTQTPSHQVTQMGQEVILRCVPISNHLYFYWYRQILGQKVEFLVSFYNNEISEKSEIFDDQFSVERPDGSNFTLKIRSTKLEDSAMYFCASGGDGANVLTFGAGSRLTVL.

This sequence joins TRBV28 and TRBJ2-7, with 7 bases that match TRBD1. Germline V CDR1 and CDR2: MDHEN, SYDVKM. This CDR3 region has 11 residues. Losses at the gene ends were 3 bases for V and 12 bases for J; bases not matched to a gene: 5. The CDR3 here is CASSFLGQTYF. The CDR3 DNA follows: TGTGCCAGCAGTTTTCTGGGACAGACGTACTTC. Drawing the rest from reference TRBV28 and TRBJ2-7, the complete variable domain is DVKVTQSSRYLVKRTGEKVFLECVQDMDHENMFWYRQDPGLGLRLIYFSYDVKMKEKGDIPEGYSVSREKKERFSLILESASTNQTSMYLCASSFLGQTYFGPGTRLTVT.

This chain connects TRBV6-1 to TRBJ2-3; 9 nucleotides line up with TRBD2. CDR1 is MNHNS and CDR2 is SASEGT in the germline V gene. This CDR3 spans 15 amino acids. The ends lost 3 bases at V and 5 bases at J; junction bases unmatched: 6. CDR3 DNA: TGTGCCAGCAGTGAGTTAGCGGGGGATCGAGATACGCAGTATTTT. It yields the protein CASSELAGDRDTQYF.

This clone was recorded at least ten times. V and J are TRBV11-1 and TRBJ2-2; 10 nucleotides agree with TRBD1. The J segment lost 4 bases and the V segment lost 4 bases, leaving 6 bases of the junction unmatched. This CDR3 comprises 16 residues. Germline CDR1 and CDR2: SGHAT and FQDESV (reference sequence). For the CDR3, the DNA is TGTGCCAGCAGCTCAACCCGGGACAGGGGCACCGGGGAGCTGTTTTTT. It translates to CASSSTRDRGTGELFF.

J is TRBJ2-3 and V is TRBV11-2, with 7 bases fitting TRBD1. Germline CDR1 and CDR2: SGHAT and FQNNGV. CDR3 length: 15 amino acids. V trimming: 4 bases; J trimming: 4 bases; junction bases outside the gene matches: 8. The CDR3 DNA reads TGTGCCAGCAGCTCAAACAGGGGTGGCGCAGATACGCAGTATTTT. It translates to CASSSNRGGADTQYF.

Details on this clone: The CDR3 carries no conserved terminal phenylalanine or tryptophan, so it likely arises from a read error. The DNA is left out, because the CDR3 cannot be placed on it with certainty; the CDR3 is given as TCRdb lists it. The rearrangement uses TRBV6-1 and TRBJ2-2; the table's D call of TRBD1 was not tested on the DNA. Inclusive of both ends, the CDR3 amounts to 17 amino acids. The V gene's germline CDR1 is MNHNS and CDR2 SASEGT. CDR3 residues: CASSPVGTGLNTGELCI.

Only a few counts were recorded for this clone. This sequence joins TRBV2 and TRBJ2-1, with D uncertain. The CDR3 runs 15 residues. Per the germline V gene, CDR1 is SNHLY and CDR2 is FYNNEI. The V gene lost 6 bases and the J gene lost 0 bases, with 12 bases spanning the gap. The CDR3 nucleotides read TGTGCCAGCAGGATGGACGGCCCCTCCTACAATGAGCAGTTCTTC. It encodes CASRMDGPSYNEQFF. The entire variable domain, with the rest obtained from reference TRBV2 and TRBJ2-1, is as follows: EPEVTQTPSHQVTQMGQEVILRCVPISNHLYFYWYRQILGQKVEFLVSFYNNEISEKSEIFDDQFSVERPDGSNFTLKIRSTKLEDSAMYFCASRMDGPSYNEQFFGPGTRLTVL.

By its share, this clone is medium-sized (0.01 to 0.1%). The V gene is TRBV20-1, the J gene TRBJ2-7; 8 bases are shared with TRBD1. Trimming cost V 4 bases and J 4 bases; bases outside gene matches: 9. The CDR3 has 14 residues. CDR1 and CDR2 from the germline V gene are DFQATT and SNEGSKA (reference sequence). CDR3: CSAISGGNVYEQYF. The CDR3 DNA is TGCAGTGCTATTTCAGGGGGCAATGTATACGAGCAGTACTTC.

The chain combines TRBV7-3 with TRBJ2-5, with D perhaps TRBD2 (5 bases). The CDR3 extends over 15 amino acids. Germline V CDR1 and CDR2: SGHTA, FQGTGA. Between the trimmed V and J ends, which lost 5 bases and 5 bases, there was a span of 18 bases. CDR3 residues: CASSHLGGRGETQYF. The CDR3 coding sequence is TGTGCCAGCAGCCACCTCGGTGGGAGAGGCGAGACCCAGTACTTC.

The genes are TRBV12-3 or TRBV12-4 and TRBJ2-3; TRBD1 is a possible D gene (5 bases). The CDR3 length is 15 residues. Trimming removed 5 bases from V and 1 base from J, with 13 bases in between. The CDR3 bases are TGTGCCAGCAGTCCCCCCCGACAGCGCACAGATACGCAGTATTTT. Protein: CASSPPRQRTDTQYF.

This clone was seen a few times. The rearrangement joins TRBV28 to TRBJ2-7; TRBD2 agrees at 8 bases. In germline, CDR1 is MDHEN, CDR2 SYDVKM. This CDR3 region has 13 residues. V shed 7 bases, J shed 5 bases, and the junction held 7 bases outside the gene matches. CDR3 DNA: TGTGCCAGCAAGGCGGGAGGTACCGACGAGCAGTACTTC. This translates into CASKAGGTDEQYF.

On this clone itself: The germline gene is not matched at one end of the junction; a read error may be the cause. This rearrangement joins TRBV6-2 or TRBV6-3 to TRBJ2-6; a possible D gene is TRBD1 (5 bases). The CDR3 consists of 16 residues. Germline-derived CDR1 and CDR2 are MNHEY and SVGEGT. CDR3 coding DNA: TGTGCCAACAGTTACCAGGGAACCTCTGGGGCCAACGTCCTGACTTTC. Translated: CANSYQGTSGANVLTF.

CDR3 residues: CASGDFLWTGPNTGELFF. The CDR3 region has the DNA TGTGCTAGTGGCGACTTCCTGTGGACAGGCCCGAACACCGGGGAGCTGTTTTTT. The V call is TRBV12-5, the J call TRBJ2-2, with 7 bases lining up with TRBD1. Trimming cost V 6 bases and J 0 bases; bases outside gene matches: 13. From germline, CDR1 is LGHNT and CDR2 FRNRAP. The CDR3 runs 18 residues.

V usage is TRBV20-1 and J usage is TRBJ2-7; D not resolved. The V end lost 5 bases, the J end lost 6 bases, and 11 bases lay between the germline ends. The CDR3 is 11 amino acids. CDR1 DFQATT and CDR2 SNEGSKA come from the germline V gene (reference sequence). DNA of the CDR3: TGCAGTGCTCTCTCCTACAGCGAGCAGTACTTC. It yields the protein CSALSYSEQYF.

The gene calls are TRBV30 and TRBJ2-5; D is uncertain. Germline V gene sequence: CDR1 GTSNPN, CDR2 SVGIG (reference sequence). The ends were cut back, 6 bases at V and 4 bases at J, with 15 bases in the middle. The CDR3 consists of 13 residues. The CDR3 coding sequence is TGTGCCTGCCAAGGGTATTTTCGAGAGACCCAGTACTTC. Translating gives CACQGYFRETQYF.

This clone appeared a few times. In the same sample, other DNA sequences code for this CDR3. The chain has TRBV24-1 and TRBJ2-1, with 7 bases aligning to TRBD1. Germline assignment: CDR1 KGHDR and CDR2 SFDVKD. There are 15 residues in the CDR3. V lost 4 bases and J lost 6; bases outside the gene matches: 8. The CDR3, as DNA: TGTGCCACCAGTGACATAGAAAGGGACAGCAATGAGCAGTTCTTC. Residues: CATSDIERDSNEQFF.

This clone was detected a few times. The CDR3 coding sequence is TGTGCCAGCAGTTACGTGCGGCAGTCAAACAATGAGCAGTTCTTC. It translates to CASSYVRQSNNEQFF. The chain couples TRBV6-2 or TRBV6-3 to TRBJ2-1; D unresolved. V was shortened by 2 bases and J by 5 bases, with 13 bases between the two germline ends. Germline V lookup: CDR1 MNHEY, CDR2 SVGEGT. This CDR3 contains 15 residues.

The table lists this clone with many counts. This sequence joins TRBV29-1 and TRBJ2-7; 8 bases are a match to TRBD2. The length of the CDR3 is 14 residues. Germline values: CDR1 SQVTM, CDR2 ANQGSEA. Trimming cost V 5 bases and J 1 base; bases outside gene matches: 7. This chain's CDR3 is CSVHGGANSYEQYF. The CDR3 DNA follows: TGCAGCGTTCACGGGGGGGCTAATTCCTACGAGCAGTACTTC.

This chain uses TRBV20-1 with TRBJ1-2; tentatively, D is TRBD1 (6 bases). Trimming cost V 4 bases and J 6 bases, with 12 bases left between them. This CDR3 comprises 12 residues. CDR1 and CDR2 from the germline V gene are DFQATT and SNEGSKA (reference sequence). CDR3 region: CSANRVGDGYTF. CDR3 coding DNA: TGCAGTGCTAACAGGGTTGGAGATGGCTACACCTTC.

V is TRBV6-1 and J is TRBJ2-7, with 7 bases that match TRBD2. The ends lost 5 bases at V and 0 bases at J; junction bases unmatched: 1. Germline loops: CDR1 MNHNS, CDR2 SASEGT. The CDR3 contains 13 residues. The CDR3 spells CASSRTSSYEQYF. CDR3 nucleotides: TGTGCCAGCAGTAGGACTAGCTCCTACGAGCAGTACTTC.

This rearrangement joins TRBV5-1 to TRBJ2-7, with 8 nucleotides matching TRBD1. V was pared by 3 bases and J by 5 bases, with 7 bases of the junction left unmatched. This CDR3 has 14 residues. The germline CDR1 and CDR2 sequences are SGHRS and YFSETQ. In DNA, the CDR3 is TGCGCCAGCAGCTACCTCGGACAGGGAAACGAGCAGTACTTC. Its translation is CASSYLGQGNEQYF.

The CDR3 nucleotides are TGTGCCAGCAGTAAAACGCTAAGCCCCTACGAGCAGTACTTC. This gives the protein CASSKTLSPYEQYF. The rearrangement uses TRBV6-2 or TRBV6-3 and TRBJ2-7; D gene ambiguous. Trimming cost V 5 bases and J 2 bases, with 13 bases left between them. Germline V lookup: CDR1 MNHEY, CDR2 SVGEGT. This CDR3 is 14 amino acids long.

This clone came up a few times. The V and J genes are TRBV6-1 and TRBJ1-1; D not certain. V was pared by 3 bases and J by 3 bases, with 5 bases between. Germline-derived CDR1 and CDR2 are MNHNS and SASEGT. This CDR3 is built from 12 residues. The CDR3 DNA reads as TGTGCCAGCAGTGAGTTGTACACTGAAGCTTTCTTT. Its protein is CASSELYTEAFF.